This entry features one T cell receptor (beta chain) sequence. The antigen is unknown. The sample originates from a study of T cells in Graves' hyperthyroidism and ophthalmopathy. Study-wide findings and caveats: Expanded thyroid clonotypes (above 0.001) were mostly also found in blood.

Around 10 ml fresh peripheral blood yielded the PBMCs. CDR3 length: 12 amino acids. Trimming took 8 bases from V and 6 from J, leaving 17 bases between them. Germline lookup yields CDR1 SQVTM and CDR2 ANQGSEA. Using RNA transcripts as the source, TCR beta CDR3 regions were amplified. TCR CDR3 regions were first amplified by RT-PCR with HTBI primers. TCRdb recomputed calls from the multiplex PCR reads with MiXCR, one row per CDR3 protein. The data hold 700,000 to 850,000 distinct CDR3 sequences, with around 40% observed a single time. This sequence was found in a woman in her 40s with Graves' hyperthyroidism. The chain links TRBV29-1 to TRBJ2-7, with D perhaps matching TRBD1 (5 bases). Sequencing was carried out using blood. CDR3 amino acids: CSLDAGKGEQYF. In DNA, the CDR3 is TGCAGCTTAGATGCAGGGAAGGGCGAGCAGTACTTC.